The 17 T cell receptor beta chains reported below all come from one sample, sequenced in a study of OX40 agonist ivuxolimab in advanced cancers. Data came from immunoSEQ multiplex PCR; TCRdb stores just in-frame clones and leaves some out. Of tens of thousands of clones listed, around 84% were seen once; the top ten hold approximately 4.5%. The specimen was CD4+ or CD8+ T cells sorted from blood, collected in a trial of the OX40 agonist ivuxolimab. The receptors originated from an adult with an advanced solid tumor such as melanoma, head and neck, liver or kidney cancer.

Here the CDR3 DNA reads TGTGCCACCAGCAGAGCGGGGAGTGGCTCTCCGGAGCAGTACTTC. Its protein product is CATSRAGSGSPEQYF. The chain is built from TRBV15 and TRBJ2-7; perhaps TRBD2 as D (5 bases). CDR1 and CDR2 (germline): LNHNV, YYDKDF (reference sequence). V was trimmed by 1 base and J by 7 bases, leaving 17 bases between them. The CDR3 spans 15 residues.

The chain employs TRBV27 and TRBJ1-3; 8 bases are shared with TRBD1. The trim removed 5 bases at V and 7 bases at J, leaving 13 bases unmatched. The CDR3 is made up of 16 amino acids. Germline V gene data show CDR1 as MNHEY and CDR2 as SMNVEV (reference sequence). CDR3 loop: CASSPGTGPLRNTIYF. Written as DNA, the CDR3 is TGTGCCAGCAGTCCGGGGACAGGTCCGTTGAGGAACACCATATATTTT.

This chain links TRBV2 with TRBJ2-3; TRBD2 matches at 10 bases. CDR1 and CDR2 from the germline V gene are SNHLY and FYNNEI. CDR3 length equals 16 residues. With 2 bases clipped from V and 4 bases from J, the junction kept 6 bases outside the gene matches. In DNA, the CDR3 is TGTGCCAGCAGTGAACCCCTAGCGGGGGAGGCAGATACGCAGTATTTT. Encoded protein: CASSEPLAGEADTQYF.

This sequence joins TRBV9 and TRBJ1-6; TRBD1 is a possible D gene (5 bases). The germline V and J ends were trimmed by 4 bases and 0 bases, with 11 bases remaining between them. Per the germline V gene, CDR1 is SGDLS and CDR2 is YYNGEE. The CDR3 has 16 residues. The CDR3 DNA is TGTGCCAGCAGCCGGGACGCCAGCTCCTATAATTCACCCCTCCACTTT. This translates into CASSRDASSYNSPLHF.

The chain has TRBV28 and TRBJ1-5, with 8 bases that match TRBD1. The germline gives CDR1 MDHEN, CDR2 SYDVKM. Trimming at V came to 8 bases and at J to 4 bases, leaving 10 bases not matched to a gene. The CDR3 consists of 15 residues. The CDR3 bases are TGTGCCAGCCGTTCCAGGGGGCCATCGAATCAGCCCCAGCATTTT. Its protein is CASRSRGPSNQPQHF.

This chain joins TRBV10-3 and TRBJ2-5; D is perhaps TRBD1 (6 bases). V lost 6 bases and J 5 bases, leaving 13 bases between the germline ends. CDR3 length: 13 amino acids. Germline-derived CDR1 and CDR2 are ENHRY and SYGVKD. Here the CDR3 reads CAIRPTGNETQYF. The CDR3 DNA reads as TGTGCCATCAGACCTACAGGGAACGAGACCCAGTACTTC.

This clone was recorded once. The chain carries TRBV18 and TRBJ1-3; TRBD1 matches 9 bases. V was pared by 6 bases and J by 3 bases, with 12 bases of the junction left unmatched. The CDR3 totals 17 residues. Germline V gene data show CDR1 as KGHSH and CDR2 as LQKENI. DNA for the CDR3: TGTGCCAGCTCCCGGGACAGGGTTTTCTCCTATGGAAACACCATATATTTT. Protein: CASSRDRVFSYGNTIYF. The variable domain in full, with the rest retrieved from reference TRBV18 and TRBJ1-3, is NAGVMQNPRHLVRRRGQEARLRCSPMKGHSHVYWYRQLPEEGLKFMVYLQKENIIDESGMPKERFSAEFPKEGPSILRIQQVVRGDSAAYFCASSRDRVFSYGNTIYFGEGSWLTVV.

The chain recombines TRBV5-8 with TRBJ2-2; no clear D gene. V gave up 0 bases and J gave up 2 bases, with 5 bases separating them. The CDR3 is made up of 14 amino acids. The germline CDR1 and CDR2 sequences are SGHTS and YDEGEE. CDR3 sequence reads: CASSLDLNTGELFF. The CDR3 coding sequence is TGTGCCAGCAGCTTGGACCTAAACACCGGGGAGCTGTTTTTT.

This clone appeared a single time. V and J are TRBV6-1 and TRBJ1-2, with TRBD1 identical over 8 bases. Germline V lookup: CDR1 MNHNS, CDR2 SASEGT. CDR3 length: 14 amino acids. With V trimmed by 8 bases and J by 0 bases, 5 bases remained unmatched. CDR3 in amino acids: CASWTGPPNYGYTF. CDR3 bases: TGTGCCAGCTGGACAGGGCCTCCTAACTATGGCTACACCTTC.

V usage is TRBV6-1 and J usage is TRBJ2-7; the D is unclear. This CDR3 has 15 amino acids. Germline CDR1 MNHNS, CDR2 SASEGT. Trimming shortened V by 7 bases and J by 3 bases, and 19 bases separated the two germline ends. CDR3 in amino acids: CASNSDPGSGYEQYF. The CDR3 region has the DNA TGTGCCAGCAATTCCGACCCAGGTTCAGGCTACGAGCAGTACTTC.

The table lists this clone with a count of one. The chain recombines TRBV10-2 with TRBJ2-5; 14 bases fit TRBD2. With 4 bases clipped from V and 5 bases from J, the junction kept 9 bases outside the gene matches. CDR1 and CDR2 from the germline V gene are WSHSY and SAAADI. This CDR3 has 17 amino acids. The CDR3 nucleotides are TGCGCCAGCAGTGCCGGACTAGCGGGAGGCTTTGTGGAGACCCAGTACTTC. It translates to CASSAGLAGGFVETQYF.

V gene TRBV5-1 combines with J gene TRBJ2-5; D is unclear. Trimming cost V 0 bases and J 4 bases, with 13 bases left between them. This CDR3 spans 15 amino acids. CDR1 is SGHRS, CDR2 YFSETQ, per germline. The chain's CDR3 is CASSLVFFGPETQYF. CDR3 nucleotides: TGCGCCAGCAGCTTGGTTTTTTTCGGGCCAGAGACCCAGTACTTC. Combining the CDR3 with reference TRBV5-1 and TRBJ2-5 gives the whole variable domain KAGVTQTPRYLIKTRGQQVTLSCSPISGHRSVSWYQQTPGQGLQFLFEYFSETQRNKGNFPGRFSGRQFSNSRSEMNVSTLELGDSALYLCASSLVFFGPETQYFGPGTRLLVL.

The V and J genes are TRBV2 and TRBJ1-2; 8 positions agree with TRBD1. The CDR3 totals 14 residues. Looked up from germline, CDR1 is SNHLY and CDR2 is FYNNEI. V lost 9 bases, J lost 7 bases, and 13 bases stayed unmatched. For the CDR3, the DNA is TGTGCCAGAGGACAGGGTTACAATCGTATTGGCTACACCTTC. Protein product: CARGQGYNRIGYTF.

The chain is built from TRBV27 and TRBJ2-7; 8 bases are shared with TRBD1. Germline V gene data show CDR1 as MNHEY and CDR2 as SMNVEV (reference sequence). With 3 bases clipped from V and 2 bases from J, the junction kept 3 bases outside the gene matches. This CDR3 contains 14 residues. The CDR3 DNA is TGTGCCAGCAGTTTTTGGGACAGGCCCTACGAGCAGTACTTC. This translates into CASSFWDRPYEQYF.

The chain recombines TRBV7-9 with TRBJ2-5; a weak D match, TRBD2 (5 bases). Germline V gives CDR1 SEHNR, CDR2 FQNEAQ (reference sequence). V was shortened by 5 bases and J by 1 base, with 8 bases between the two germline ends. This CDR3 is 13 amino acids long. The CDR3 reads CASSPSGQETQYF. The CDR3 nucleotides are TGTGCCAGCAGCCCGAGCGGCCAAGAGACCCAGTACTTC.

This chain connects TRBV19 to TRBJ1-1; 7 bases line up with TRBD1. The J segment lost 4 bases and the V segment lost 4 bases, leaving 9 bases of the junction unmatched. This CDR3 has 15 amino acids. Germline CDR1 LNHDA, CDR2 SQIVND (reference sequence). CDR3 protein: CASSNDRDAVTEAFF. The CDR3 DNA reads as TGTGCCAGTAGTAACGACAGGGATGCCGTCACTGAAGCTTTCTTT.

This clone was observed a handful of times. The V and J genes are TRBV7-2 and TRBJ1-5; D ambiguous. The V gene's germline CDR1 is SGHTA and CDR2 FQGNSA. There are 12 residues in the CDR3. Deletions cut 1 base from V and 7 bases from J, with 5 bases between. The CDR3 region has the DNA TGTGCCAGCAGCTTAGACAGACAGCCCCAGCATTTT. Encoded protein: CASSLDRQPQHF.